The text below deals with one T cell receptor (beta chain). The source of the sample is a study of control samples from healthy donors and cancer patients. Repertoires were generated with immunoSEQ multiplex PCR, while TCRdb's copy carries only in-frame clones and drops some. Here the sample spans some 140,000 clones, over 90% being singletons. CDR3 size: 16 residues. Germline assignment: CDR1 SGDLS and CDR2 YYNGEE. Trimming left V 0 bases short and J 7 bases short, with 17 bases between. This chain uses TRBV9 with TRBJ2-1, with D maybe TRBD1 (6 bases). Sequenced: PBMCs. This sequence was found in a man in his sixties with colorectal cancer. This CDR3 reads CASSVATGWGGNEQFF. CDR3 DNA sequence: TGTGCCAGCAGCGTAGCTACAGGGTGGGGCGGAAATGAGCAGTTCTTC.